This TCR beta chain is from a study of T cells in Graves' hyperthyroidism and ophthalmopathy. Whole-study findings and limits: Ophthalmopathy was told apart from stable hyperthyroidism by a 13 V-J model. Among thyroid clonotypes expanded above 0.001, most also appeared in blood.

Authors of the study amplified TCR beta CDR3 regions from RNA transcripts. Initially, a first-round RT-PCR of the TCR CDR3 employed the HTBI primer set. TCRdb re-called the multiplex PCR reads with MiXCR, one entry per CDR3 protein. This table has about 610,000 distinct CDR3 sequences, around 45% appearing once. Exclusion of a patient resulted from uncontrolled infection, other autoimmune disease, pregnancy or lactation. The CDR3 is 14 residues long. The germline CDR1 and CDR2 sequences are LGHDT and YNNKEL (reference sequence). Trimming at V came to 4 bases and at J to 7 bases, leaving 5 bases not matched to a gene. This clonotype was found a few times. What it binds is unknown.

The sequence came from a woman between 18 and 29 years old with Graves' hyperthyroidism. The genes are TRBV3-1 and TRBJ2-7; 12 positions agree with TRBD1. Sequenced sample: peripheral blood or thyroid tissue (not recorded which). The CDR3 protein is CASSLGTGGGEQYF. The DNA of the CDR3 is TGTGCCAGCAGCCTTGGGACAGGGGGCGGTGAGCAGTACTTC.